This T cell receptor beta chain was found in a study of siplizumab effects on memory and regulatory T cells. Study-wide points: Naive T cells, seemingly more diverse than memory cells, seemed major alloresponse contributors. Treg-derived clones made up an average of roughly 70% of mappable alloreactive CD4+ clones with siplizumab and over 25% in controls.

CDR1 MGHRA and CDR2 YSYEKL come from the germline V gene. Trimming at V came to 3 bases and at J to 5 bases, leaving 6 bases not matched to a gene. The CDR3 length is 15 residues. Assayed TCR templates numbered 80,000 to 100,000 for each sample. The data were produced by immunoSEQ multiplex PCR, yet TCRdb's version contains in-frame clones alone and is incomplete. The repertoire consists of 100,000 to 110,000 clones, with about nine tenths occurring once and the leading ten covering 0.14% to 0.15%. As to this clone: No antigen is known for it.

This TCR derives from a human donor in good health. The sequencing sample was made of CD4+ T cells sorted from blood. The chain carries TRBV4-1 and TRBJ1-5; the match to TRBD1 covers 8 bases. The CDR3 nucleotides are TGCGCCAGCAGCCAGGGAGGACAGGGCTATCAGCCCCAGCATTTT. This sequence encodes CASSQGGQGYQPQHF.